This is a list of T cell receptor beta chains from one sample in a study of shared clonotypes between healthy human individuals. Clones were read by immunoSEQ multiplex PCR, and TCRdb kept only the in-frame ones, dropping some. The sample gives 850,000 to 1,200,000 clones, about 80% of which show up once; 1.4% to 1.5% is in the top ten. The sequenced material came from memory CD4+ T cells sorted from blood. The receptors were gathered from a man aged 18 to 35 in good health. Both conserved end residues are part of each CDR3. D genes are given only for firm matches. Clone size is stated in some rows and not others, as once, few, many or a class when expanded.

TRBD2	.	TRBV13	TRBJ2-7	CASSLGWASGFGSYEQYF	TGTGCCAGCAGCTTAGGTTGGGCTAGCGGTTTCGGGTCCTACGAGCAGTACTTC
.	.	TRBV7-2	TRBJ2-3	CATGSRASTDTQYF	TGTGCCACCGGGTCGAGGGCCAGCACAGATACGCAGTATTTT
.	.	TRBV5-1	TRBJ2-7	CASSLEGGHEQYF	TGCGCCAGCAGCTTGGAAGGCGGCCACGAGCAGTACTTC
TRBD1	.	TRBV6-1	TRBJ2-2	CASRDRGYFPGELFF	TGTGCCAGCCGAGACAGGGGATATTTTCCCGGGGAGCTGTTTTTT
TRBD1	.	TRBV19	TRBJ1-4	CASSKSDRENEKLFF	TGTGCCAGTTCGAAATCGGACAGGGAAAATGAAAAACTGTTTTTT
TRBD1	.	TRBV5-4	TRBJ1-2	CASSPDRGRSGGYTF	TGTGCCAGCAGCCCCGACAGGGGTCGTTCGGGTGGCTACACCTTC
.	few	TRBV5-6	TRBJ1-1	CASSFPGQLNTEAFF	TGTGCCAGCAGCTTCCCCGGACAGCTGAACACTGAAGCTTTCTTT
.	.	TRBV6-1	TRBJ2-5	CASISFPGETQYF	TGTGCCAGCATAAGCTTCCCCGGAGAGACCCAGTACTTC
.	.	TRBV2	TRBJ2-5	CASSAKWLAGETQYF	TGTGCCAGCAGTGCAAAGTGGCTAGCAGGGGAGACCCAGTACTTC
.	.	TRBV2	TRBJ1-1	CASSEGQGINTEAFF	TGTGCCAGCAGTGAAGGGCAGGGGATCAACACTGAAGCTTTCTTT
.	.	TRBV4-1	TRBJ2-5	CASSQGSSRGSETQYF	TGCGCCAGCAGCCAAGGATCCAGCAGGGGTTCGGAGACCCAGTACTTC
.	.	TRBV30	TRBJ1-5	CAWSPRGKGNQPQHF	TGTGCCTGGTCTCCACGGGGGAAAGGCAATCAGCCCCAGCATTTT
TRBD1	.	TRBV5-1	TRBJ2-7	CASSPWTGGEYEQYF	TGCGCCAGCAGCCCCTGGACAGGGGGAGAGTACGAGCAGTACTTC
.	.	TRBV5-1	TRBJ1-1	CASSPYRDVWVNTEAFF	TGCGCCAGCAGCCCGTACAGGGATGTTTGGGTGAACACTGAAGCTTTCTTT
.	.	TRBV27	TRBJ2-3	CASRRGSLGDTQYF	TGTGCCAGCCGGCGGGGCTCCCTGGGGGATACGCAGTATTTT
TRBD2	.	TRBV5-1	TRBJ2-1	CASSSRTSGGGEQFF	TGCGCCAGCAGCTCGCGGACTAGCGGGGGGGGTGAGCAGTTCTTC
.	.	TRBV5-1	TRBJ2-1	CASSFSDRDSYNEQFF	TGCGCCAGCAGCTTTTCGGACCGGGACTCCTACAATGAGCAGTTCTTC
.	.	TRBV27	TRBJ1-1	CASRSTPGETEAFF	TGTGCCAGCAGGTCCACCCCCGGGGAAACTGAAGCTTTCTTT
.	.	TRBV30	TRBJ2-4	CAWSFQRAKNIQYF	TGTGCCTGGAGTTTCCAGAGAGCCAAAAACATTCAGTACTTC
TRBD1	.	TRBV30	TRBJ1-5	CAWSGTGGSGSNQPQHF	TGTGCCTGGAGTGGGACAGGAGGATCGGGTAGCAATCAGCCCCAGCATTTT
TRBD1	few	TRBV23-1	TRBJ2-4	CASSPRKGQGFQYF	TGCGCCAGCAGTCCGAGGAAGGGACAGGGTTTCCAGTACTTC
.	.	TRBV6-1	TRBJ2-7	CASSDGVGGYEQYF	TGTGCCAGCAGTGATGGGGTAGGGGGCTACGAGCAGTACTTC
.	.	TRBV5-1	TRBJ2-1	CASSPTGPLRNEQFF	TGCGCCAGCAGCCCCACCGGCCCCCTACGCAATGAGCAGTTCTTC
.	.	TRBV10-3	TRBJ2-7	CAISGQDPYEQYF	TGTGCCATCAGTGGGCAGGACCCCTACGAGCAGTACTTC
TRBD1	.	TRBV5-4	TRBJ1-2	CASSPGQGNYGYTF	TGTGCCAGCAGCCCGGGACAGGGGAACTATGGCTACACCTTC
.	.	TRBV6-5	TRBJ2-7	CASTREVFGEQYF	TGTGCCAGCACCAGGGAAGTTTTCGGCGAGCAGTACTTC
TRBD2	.	TRBV27	TRBJ2-1	CASSTQREGHEQFF	TGTGCCAGCAGTACCCAGCGGGAGGGACATGAGCAGTTCTTC
.	.	TRBV9	TRBJ1-2	CASSVEGRAAGYTF	TGTGCCAGCAGCGTAGAGGGCAGGGCGGCTGGCTACACCTTC
.	.	TRBV27	TRBJ2-2	CASSSSGGWNGELFF	TGTGCCAGCAGTTCGTCCGGAGGCTGGAACGGGGAGCTGTTTTTT
TRBD2	.	TRBV7-8	TRBJ2-7	CASSLTFLAGVYEQYF	TGTGCCAGCAGCTTAACGTTTCTAGCGGGTGTCTACGAGCAGTACTTC
.	.	TRBV7-3	TRBJ2-1	CASSLMSGPYNEQFF	TGTGCCAGCAGCTTAATGAGCGGGCCTTACAATGAGCAGTTCTTC
.	.	TRBV6-1	TRBJ2-7	CASSRGTNSYEQYF	TGTGCCAGCAGTAGGGGGACTAACTCCTACGAGCAGTACTTC
TRBD2	.	TRBV7-9	TRBJ2-7	CASSLVKVAGDYEQYF	TGTGCCAGCAGCTTAGTTAAGGTAGCGGGAGACTACGAGCAGTACTTC
.	few	TRBV30	TRBJ2-2	CAWSFNTGELFF	TGTGCCTGGAGTTTCAACACCGGGGAGCTGTTTTTT
TRBD1	.	TRBV27	TRBJ1-1	CASVGQGGTEAFF	TGTGCCAGCGTAGGACAGGGGGGCACTGAAGCTTTCTTT
.	many	TRBV6-5	TRBJ2-2	CASRNTGELFF	TGTGCCAGCAGAAACACCGGGGAGCTGTTTTTT
.	.	TRBV6-1	TRBJ2-7	CASQGRGLSYEQYF	TGTGCCTCTCAGGGCAGGGGCCTCTCCTACGAGCAGTACTTC
TRBD1	once	TRBV6-1	TRBJ1-6	CASSDPGQGAYSPLHF	TGTGCCAGCAGTGATCCAGGACAGGGGGCTTATTCACCCCTCCACTTT